This T cell receptor beta chain appears in the sequencing data of a study of cytomegalovirus exposure and HLA in healthy donors. With 60 Vbeta and 13 Jbeta primers, the PCR was carried out. Measured with immunoSEQ multiplex PCR; TCRdb has only the in-frame clones, and not every one. The top ten hold less than 3% of the sample, which has approximately 160,000 clones, 68% seen once. This clone was counted once. The antigen is undetermined. General study points: Association with HLA alleles at 0.05 false discovery rate was found for 15,000 to 20,000 TCR beta sequences in a later analysis.

V was clipped by 6 bases and J by 0 bases, with 14 bases between them. The CDR3 loop spans 15 amino acids. CDR1 is MNHNS and CDR2 is SASEGT in the germline V gene. V is TRBV6-1 and J is TRBJ1-1, with a tentative D call TRBD1 (6 bases). This sequence was found in a woman in her forties in good health and CMV-seropositive. The source material was PBMCs. CDR3 sequence: CASRPLDRVNTEAFF. The CDR3 coding sequence is TGTGCCAGCAGACCCCTGGACAGAGTGAACACTGAAGCTTTCTTT.